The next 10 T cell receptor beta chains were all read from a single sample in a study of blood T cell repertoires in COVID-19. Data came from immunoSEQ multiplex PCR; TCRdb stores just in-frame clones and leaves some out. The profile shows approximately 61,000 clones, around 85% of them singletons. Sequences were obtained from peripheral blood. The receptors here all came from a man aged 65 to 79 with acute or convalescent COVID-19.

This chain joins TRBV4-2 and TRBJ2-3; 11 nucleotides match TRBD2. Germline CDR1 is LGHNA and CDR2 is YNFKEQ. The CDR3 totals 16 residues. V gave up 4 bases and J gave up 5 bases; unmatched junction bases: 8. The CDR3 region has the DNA TGTGCCAGCAGCCGCGTAGCGGGGGGGCCCGGAGATACGCAGTATTTT. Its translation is CASSRVAGGPGDTQYF.

In DNA form, the CDR3 reads TGCGCCAGCAGACGGGACAGGGTTAATGAAAAACTGTTTTTT. This gives the protein CASRRDRVNEKLFF. V is TRBV5-1 and J is TRBJ1-4; 9 positions match TRBD1. This CDR3 is 14 amino acids long. Germline V gives CDR1 SGHRS, CDR2 YFSETQ. J gave up 4 bases and V 5 bases, and 3 bases lay outside the gene matches.

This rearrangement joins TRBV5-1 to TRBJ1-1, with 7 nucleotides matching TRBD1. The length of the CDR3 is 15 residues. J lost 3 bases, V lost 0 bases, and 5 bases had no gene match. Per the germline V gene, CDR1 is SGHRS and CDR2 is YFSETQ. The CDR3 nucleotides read TGCGCCAGCAGCTTGGGTAGGGGGCGCGACACTGAAGCTTTCTTT. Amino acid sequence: CASSLGRGRDTEAFF.

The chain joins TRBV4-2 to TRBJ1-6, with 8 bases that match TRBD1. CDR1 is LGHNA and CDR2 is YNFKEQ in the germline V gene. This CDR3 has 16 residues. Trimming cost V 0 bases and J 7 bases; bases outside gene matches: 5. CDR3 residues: CASSQESRQGNSPLHF. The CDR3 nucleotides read TGTGCCAGCAGCCAAGAATCGCGACAGGGGAATTCACCCCTCCACTTT.

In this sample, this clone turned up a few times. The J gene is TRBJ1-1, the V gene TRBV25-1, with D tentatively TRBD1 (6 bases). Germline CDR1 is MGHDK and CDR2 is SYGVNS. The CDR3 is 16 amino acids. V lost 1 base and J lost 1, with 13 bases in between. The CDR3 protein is CASSELGAGENTEAFF. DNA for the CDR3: TGTGCCAGCAGTGAATTGGGGGCGGGGGAGAACACTGAAGCTTTCTTT.

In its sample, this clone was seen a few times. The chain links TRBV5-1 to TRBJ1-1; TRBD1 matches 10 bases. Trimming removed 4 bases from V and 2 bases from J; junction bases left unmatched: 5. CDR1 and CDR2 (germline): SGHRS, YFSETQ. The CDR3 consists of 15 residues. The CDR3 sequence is CASSPLTGGNTEAFF. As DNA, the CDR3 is TGCGCCAGCAGCCCTCTGACAGGGGGCAACACTGAAGCTTTCTTT.

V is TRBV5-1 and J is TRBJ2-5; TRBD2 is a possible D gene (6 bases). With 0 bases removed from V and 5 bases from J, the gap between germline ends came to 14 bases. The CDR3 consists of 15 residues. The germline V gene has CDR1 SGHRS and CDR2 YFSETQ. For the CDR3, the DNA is TGCGCCAGCAGCTTGGAGGCGGGGTGGACGGAGACCCAGTACTTC. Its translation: CASSLEAGWTETQYF. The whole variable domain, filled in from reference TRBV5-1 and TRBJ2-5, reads KAGVTQTPRYLIKTRGQQVTLSCSPISGHRSVSWYQQTPGQGLQFLFEYFSETQRNKGNFPGRFSGRQFSNSRSEMNVSTLELGDSALYLCASSLEAGWTETQYFGPGTRLLVL.

The CDR3 is CASSPRLRDRWEQYF. In DNA, the CDR3 is TGTGCCAGCTCACCACGTCTTCGGGACAGGTGGGAGCAGTACTTC. This sequence joins TRBV18 and TRBJ2-7, with TRBD1 matching 8 bases. V was pared by 1 base and J by 7 bases, with 9 bases of the junction left unmatched. The CDR3 contains 15 residues. Germline V gene lookup returns CDR1 KGHSH and CDR2 LQKENI. Filled out from reference TRBV18 and TRBJ2-7, the complete variable domain reads NAGVMQNPRHLVRRRGQEARLRCSPMKGHSHVYWYRQLPEEGLKFMVYLQKENIIDESGMPKERFSAEFPKEGPSILRIQQVVRGDSAAYFCASSPRLRDRWEQYFGPGTRLTVT.

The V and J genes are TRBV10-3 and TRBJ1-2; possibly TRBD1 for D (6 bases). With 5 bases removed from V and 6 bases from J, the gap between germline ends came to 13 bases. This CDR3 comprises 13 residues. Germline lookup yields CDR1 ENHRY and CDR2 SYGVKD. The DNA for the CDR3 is TGTGCCATCAGTCAACAGGGTTCGGATGGCTACACCTTC. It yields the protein CAISQQGSDGYTF.

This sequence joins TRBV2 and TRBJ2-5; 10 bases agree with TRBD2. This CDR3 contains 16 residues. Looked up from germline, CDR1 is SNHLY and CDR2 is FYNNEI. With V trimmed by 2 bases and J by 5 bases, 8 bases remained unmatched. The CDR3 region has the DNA TGTGCCAGCAGTGAACGGTCTAGCGGGGGCAGGGAGACCCAGTACTTC. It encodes CASSERSSGGRETQYF.